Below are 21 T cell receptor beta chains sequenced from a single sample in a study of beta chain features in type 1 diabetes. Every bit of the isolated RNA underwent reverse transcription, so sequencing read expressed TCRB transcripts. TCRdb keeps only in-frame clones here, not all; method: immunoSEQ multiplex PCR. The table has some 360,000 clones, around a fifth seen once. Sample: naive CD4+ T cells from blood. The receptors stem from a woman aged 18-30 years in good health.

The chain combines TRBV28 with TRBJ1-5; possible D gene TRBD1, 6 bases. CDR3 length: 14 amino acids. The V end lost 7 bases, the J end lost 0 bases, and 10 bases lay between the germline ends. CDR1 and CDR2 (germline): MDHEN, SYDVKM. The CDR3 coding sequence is TGTGCCAGCATAGTGGGACATAGCAATCAGCCCCAGCATTTT. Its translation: CASIVGHSNQPQHF.

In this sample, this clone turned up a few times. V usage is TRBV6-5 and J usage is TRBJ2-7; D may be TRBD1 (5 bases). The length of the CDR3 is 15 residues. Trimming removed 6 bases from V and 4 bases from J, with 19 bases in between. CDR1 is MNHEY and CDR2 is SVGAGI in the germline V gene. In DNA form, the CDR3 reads TGTGCCAGCAGAGGACGGCAGGGTAATGGTTACGAGCAGTACTTC. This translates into CASRGRQGNGYEQYF.

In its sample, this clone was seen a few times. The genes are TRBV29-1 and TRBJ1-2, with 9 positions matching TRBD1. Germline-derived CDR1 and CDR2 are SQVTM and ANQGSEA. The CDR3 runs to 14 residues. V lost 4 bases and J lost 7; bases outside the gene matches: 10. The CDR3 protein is CSVVLGQGSLGYTF. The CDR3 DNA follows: TGCAGCGTTGTTCTAGGACAGGGGTCTCTTGGCTACACCTTC.

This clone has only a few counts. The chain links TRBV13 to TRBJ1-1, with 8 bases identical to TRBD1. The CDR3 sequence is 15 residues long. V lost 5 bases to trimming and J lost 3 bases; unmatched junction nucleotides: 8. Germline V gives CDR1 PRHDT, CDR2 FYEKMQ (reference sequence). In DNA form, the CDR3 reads TGTGCCAGCAGCCTACTGACAGGGGCCCACACTGAAGCTTTCTTT. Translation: CASSLLTGAHTEAFF.

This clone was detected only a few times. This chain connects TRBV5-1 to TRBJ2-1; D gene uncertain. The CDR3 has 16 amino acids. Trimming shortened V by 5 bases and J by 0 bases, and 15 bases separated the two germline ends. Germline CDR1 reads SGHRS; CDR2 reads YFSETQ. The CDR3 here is CASSPVERSSYNEQFF. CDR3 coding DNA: TGCGCCAGCAGTCCCGTGGAGCGTAGCTCCTACAATGAGCAGTTCTTC.

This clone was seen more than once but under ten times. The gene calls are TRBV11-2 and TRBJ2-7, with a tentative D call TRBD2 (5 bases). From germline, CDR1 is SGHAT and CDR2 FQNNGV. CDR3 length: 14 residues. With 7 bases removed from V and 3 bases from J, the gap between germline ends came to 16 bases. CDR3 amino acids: CASTVQEGSYEQYF. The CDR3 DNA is TGTGCCAGCACCGTGCAAGAGGGTAGCTACGAGCAGTACTTC.

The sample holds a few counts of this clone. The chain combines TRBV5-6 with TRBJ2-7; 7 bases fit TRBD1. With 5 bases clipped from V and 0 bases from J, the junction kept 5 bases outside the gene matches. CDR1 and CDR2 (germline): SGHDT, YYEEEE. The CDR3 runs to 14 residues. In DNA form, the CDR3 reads TGTGCCAGCAGAAAGACAGGGAGCTCCTACGAGCAGTACTTC. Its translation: CASRKTGSSYEQYF.

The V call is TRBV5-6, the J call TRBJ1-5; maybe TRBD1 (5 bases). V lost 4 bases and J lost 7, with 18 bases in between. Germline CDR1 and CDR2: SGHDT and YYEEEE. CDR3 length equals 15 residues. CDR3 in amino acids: CASSVGTSVQQPQHF. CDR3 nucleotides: TGTGCCAGCAGCGTGGGGACTTCAGTGCAACAGCCCCAGCATTTT.

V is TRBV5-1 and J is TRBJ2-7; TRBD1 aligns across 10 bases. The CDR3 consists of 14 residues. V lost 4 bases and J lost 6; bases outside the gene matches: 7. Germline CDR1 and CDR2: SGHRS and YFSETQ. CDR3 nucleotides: TGCGCCAGCAGCAAGCAGACAGGGGGCGCCGAGCAGTACTTC. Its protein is CASSKQTGGAEQYF.

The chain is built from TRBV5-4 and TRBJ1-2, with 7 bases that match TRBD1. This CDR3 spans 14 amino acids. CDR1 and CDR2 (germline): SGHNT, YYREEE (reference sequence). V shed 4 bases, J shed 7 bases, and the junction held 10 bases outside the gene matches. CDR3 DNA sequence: TGTGCCAGCAGCACCCCTGGACAGGTCGGTGGCTACACCTTC. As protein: CASSTPGQVGGYTF.

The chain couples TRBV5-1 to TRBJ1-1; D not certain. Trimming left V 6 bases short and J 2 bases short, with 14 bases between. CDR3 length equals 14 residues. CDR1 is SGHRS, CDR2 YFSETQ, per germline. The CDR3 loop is CASTYTGKNTEAFF. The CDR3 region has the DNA TGCGCCAGCACATATACGGGGAAAAACACTGAAGCTTTCTTT.

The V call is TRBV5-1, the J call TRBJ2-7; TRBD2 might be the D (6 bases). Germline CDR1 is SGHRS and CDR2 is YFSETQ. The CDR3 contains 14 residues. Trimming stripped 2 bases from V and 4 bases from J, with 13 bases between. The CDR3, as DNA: TGCGCCAGCAGCTTCCGGGACTCACTATACGAGCAGTACTTC. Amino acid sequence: CASSFRDSLYEQYF.

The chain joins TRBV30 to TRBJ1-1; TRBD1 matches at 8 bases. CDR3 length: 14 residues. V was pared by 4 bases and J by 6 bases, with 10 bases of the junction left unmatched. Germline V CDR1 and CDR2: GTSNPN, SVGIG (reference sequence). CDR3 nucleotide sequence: TGTGCCTGGACAGGGGGCATTAAGGGAGCTGAAGCTTTCTTT. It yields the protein CAWTGGIKGAEAFF.

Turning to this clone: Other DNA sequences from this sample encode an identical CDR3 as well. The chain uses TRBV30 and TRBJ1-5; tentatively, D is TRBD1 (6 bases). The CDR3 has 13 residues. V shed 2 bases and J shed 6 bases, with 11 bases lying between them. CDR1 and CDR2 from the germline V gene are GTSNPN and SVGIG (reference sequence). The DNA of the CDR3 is TGTGCCTGGAGTCCGGGGGGCGGTCAGCCCCAGCATTTT. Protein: CAWSPGGGQPQHF.

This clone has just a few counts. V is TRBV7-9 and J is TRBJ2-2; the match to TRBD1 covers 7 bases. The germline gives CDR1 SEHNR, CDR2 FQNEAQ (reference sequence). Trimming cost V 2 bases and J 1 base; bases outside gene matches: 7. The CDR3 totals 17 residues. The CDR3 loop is CASSLSTGTENTGELFF. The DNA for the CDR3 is TGTGCCAGCAGCTTATCGACCGGGACAGAGAACACCGGGGAGCTGTTTTTT.

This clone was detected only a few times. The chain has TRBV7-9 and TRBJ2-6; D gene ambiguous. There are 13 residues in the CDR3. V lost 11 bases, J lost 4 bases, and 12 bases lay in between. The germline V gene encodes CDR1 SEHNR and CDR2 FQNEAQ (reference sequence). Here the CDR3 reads CAGRDAGANVLTF. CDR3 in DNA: TGTGCCGGGCGAGATGCGGGGGCCAACGTCCTGACTTTC.

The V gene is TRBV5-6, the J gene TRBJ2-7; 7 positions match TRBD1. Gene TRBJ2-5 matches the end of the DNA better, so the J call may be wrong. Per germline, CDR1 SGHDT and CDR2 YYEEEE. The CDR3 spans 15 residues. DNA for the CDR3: TGTGCCAGCAGCACCCGACAGGGATTAATGGAGACCCAGTACTTC. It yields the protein CASSTRQGLMETQYF.

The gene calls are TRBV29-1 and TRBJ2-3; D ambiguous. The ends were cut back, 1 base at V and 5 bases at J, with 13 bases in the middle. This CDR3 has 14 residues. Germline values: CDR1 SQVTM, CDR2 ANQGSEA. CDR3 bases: TGCAGCGTTGAAGCTCTCTGGGCAGGAGATACGCAGTATTTT. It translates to CSVEALWAGDTQYF.

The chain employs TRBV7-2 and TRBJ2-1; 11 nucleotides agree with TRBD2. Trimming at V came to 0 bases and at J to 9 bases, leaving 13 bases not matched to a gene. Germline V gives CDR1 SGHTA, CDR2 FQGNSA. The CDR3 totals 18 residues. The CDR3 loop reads CASSLASSGTSGQLEQFF. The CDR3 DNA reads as TGTGCCAGCAGCTTAGCATCTTCCGGGACTAGCGGCCAGCTTGAGCAGTTCTTC.

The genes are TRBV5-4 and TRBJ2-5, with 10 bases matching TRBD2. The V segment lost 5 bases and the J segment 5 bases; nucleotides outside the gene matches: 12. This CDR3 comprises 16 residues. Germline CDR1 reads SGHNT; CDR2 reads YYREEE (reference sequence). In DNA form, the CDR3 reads TGTGCCAGCAGTCCCGGGCTAGCGGGAGTCGGGGAGACCCAGTACTTC. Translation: CASSPGLAGVGETQYF.

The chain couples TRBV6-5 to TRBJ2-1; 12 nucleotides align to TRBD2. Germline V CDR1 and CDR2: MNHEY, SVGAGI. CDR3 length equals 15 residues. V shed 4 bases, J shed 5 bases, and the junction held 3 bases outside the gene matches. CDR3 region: CASSFGLAGNNEQFF. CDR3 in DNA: TGTGCCAGCAGTTTCGGACTAGCGGGAAACAATGAGCAGTTCTTC.